This T cell receptor beta chain was recovered during a study of T-cell memory formation after mild COVID-19. V dropped 5 bases and J dropped 3; count of bases not matched to a gene: 7. Germline-derived CDR1 and CDR2 are MDHEN and SYDVKM. This CDR3 has 16 residues. 5'RACE, which relied on constant-segment primers, yielded TCR alpha and TCR beta cDNA libraries carrying sample barcodes and UMIs. One entry per CDR3 protein results from TCRdb running MiXCR on the 5' RACE reads. The sample includes over 300,000 distinct CDR3 sequences, 20% to 25% of them seen just once. This sequence originates from a man aged 18-30 years who had mild COVID-19 (a few samples of this study predate the infection). Cell type and time point are not known. This rearrangement joins TRBV28 to TRBJ1-2; 12 bases are a match to TRBD1. The source material was PBMCs or a T cell subset sorted from them (not recorded which). Written as DNA, the CDR3 is TGTGCCAGCAGTGGCCGGGACAGGGGGCATCACTATGGCTACACCTTC. It specifies CASSGRDRGHHYGYTF.